This T cell receptor (beta chain) was captured in a study of blood T cell repertoires in COVID-19. Study at large: There were acute and convalescent COVID-19 samples, and they came from the United States, Italy and Spain.

CDR1 is KGHSH and CDR2 is LQKENI in the germline V gene. The CDR3 consists of 15 residues. Losses at the gene ends were 3 bases for V and 2 bases for J; bases not matched to a gene: 3. Some clones are missing from TCRdb's copy, which holds only in-frame ones; the method was immunoSEQ multiplex PCR. The table records tens of thousands of clones, less than 90% of them present only once. The sequencing sample was made of peripheral blood. This clonotype originated in a man at least 80 years old with acute or convalescent COVID-19. The chain uses TRBV18 and TRBJ2-1; 8 bases match TRBD2. CDR3 in amino acids: CASSPGLVAYNEQFF. CDR3 in DNA: TGTGCCAGCTCACCGGGACTAGTGGCCTACAATGAGCAGTTCTTC.